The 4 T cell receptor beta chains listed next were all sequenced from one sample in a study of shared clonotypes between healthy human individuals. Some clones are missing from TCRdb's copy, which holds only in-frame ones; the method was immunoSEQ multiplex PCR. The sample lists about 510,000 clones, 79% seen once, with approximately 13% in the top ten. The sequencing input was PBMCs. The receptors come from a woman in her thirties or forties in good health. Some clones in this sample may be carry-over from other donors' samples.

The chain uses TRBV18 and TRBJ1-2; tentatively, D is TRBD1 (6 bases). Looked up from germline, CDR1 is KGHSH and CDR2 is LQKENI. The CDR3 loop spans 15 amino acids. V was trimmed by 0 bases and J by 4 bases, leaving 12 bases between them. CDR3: CASSPPQAGAYGYTF. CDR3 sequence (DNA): TGTGCCAGCTCACCACCCCAGGCAGGGGCCTATGGCTACACCTTC.

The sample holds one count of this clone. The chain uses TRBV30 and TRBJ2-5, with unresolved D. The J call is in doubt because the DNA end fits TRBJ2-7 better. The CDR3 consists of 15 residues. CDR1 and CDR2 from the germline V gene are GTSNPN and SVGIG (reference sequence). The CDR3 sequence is CAWSVLRKSSYEQYF. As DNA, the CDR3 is TGTGCCTGGAGTGTACTCCGGAAAAGCTCCTACGAGCAGTACTTC.

CDR3 DNA: TGTGCCATCAGTGAGGACGGCAATGAGCAGTTCTTC. Encoded protein: CAISEDGNEQFF. The V call is TRBV10-3, the J call TRBJ2-1; D ambiguous. V was trimmed by 2 bases and J by 6 bases, leaving 5 bases between them. CDR3 length: 12 amino acids. Per the germline V gene, CDR1 is ENHRY and CDR2 is SYGVKD.

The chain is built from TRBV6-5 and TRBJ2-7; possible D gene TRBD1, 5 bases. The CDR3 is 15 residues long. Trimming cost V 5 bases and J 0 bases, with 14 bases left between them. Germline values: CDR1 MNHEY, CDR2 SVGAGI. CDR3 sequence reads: CASSRTSYTSYEQYF. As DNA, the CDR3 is TGTGCCAGCAGTCGGACAAGCTACACCTCCTACGAGCAGTACTTC.